These 19 T cell receptor beta chains originate from one sample sequenced in a study of T cells in women clearing cervical HPV infection. The repertoire was sequenced with immunoSEQ multiplex PCR; TCRdb's copy has only in-frame clones and lacks some. Its table lists fewer than 35,000 clones. The sample taken for sequencing was blood buffy coat. All receptors derive from a woman aged 18 to 69 with a cervical HPV16 infection that either progressed to CIN3+ or cleared (not recorded which).

The CDR3 bases that were read are TGTGCCAGCAGTTTACCCGGGGGTCTAAACACC. It encodes CASSLPGGLNT. The whole CDR3 sequence reads CASSLPGGLNTIYF. The chain links TRBV7-9 to TRBJ1-3; D perhaps matches TRBD1 (5 bases). The CDR3 goes on 3 residues after the read ends, and that part is filled in from the germline J gene. Germline V gene lookup returns CDR1 SEHNR and CDR2 FQNEAQ (reference sequence). The CDR3 consists of 14 residues. Trimming stripped 6 bases from V and 6 bases from J, with 15 bases between.

A note on this clone: The read terminates 3 residues ahead of where the CDR3 ends, so the germline J gene completes it. The chain couples TRBV5-1 to TRBJ2-7; a weak D match, TRBD1 (6 bases). The V end was cut by 1 base, the J end by 4 bases, with 12 bases between. Germline V gene sequence: CDR1 SGHRS, CDR2 YFSETQ. The CDR3 length is 14 residues. The CDR3 spells CASSLSRGYYEQYF. The sequenced CDR3 bases are TGCGCCAGCAGCTTGTCCAGGGGATATTACGAG.

A word on this clone: The read ends 3 residues early relative to the CDR3; the germline J gene fills the gap. The chain employs TRBV18 and TRBJ1-3, with 7 bases lining up with TRBD1. CDR3 length: 17 residues. Germline V gene lookup returns CDR1 KGHSH and CDR2 LQKENI. J was trimmed by 0 bases and V by 0 bases; bases with no gene match: 5. Partial CDR3 DNA: TGTGCCAGCTCACCACCGGACAGGAAGTTCTCTGGAAACACC. Encoded protein: CASSPPDRKFSGNT. The full CDR3 reads CASSPPDRKFSGNTIYF.

In the case of this clone: With the read ending 3 residues before the CDR3 end, the germline J gene is used to fill in that end. V usage is TRBV4-1 and J usage is TRBJ2-3, with 11 bases matching TRBD2. J gave up 0 bases and V 0 bases, and 5 bases lay outside the gene matches. Germline V CDR1 and CDR2: MGHRA, YSYEKL. This CDR3 is 18 amino acids long. The sequenced CDR3 bases are TGCGCCAGCAGCCAAGAATTTAGGACTAGCGGGAGCACAGATACG. It is translated as CASSQEFRTSGSTDT. The complete CDR3 protein is CASSQEFRTSGSTDTQYF.

Remarks on this clone: The read terminates 3 residues before the CDR3 end, so the remaining end is supplied by the germline J gene. J is TRBJ2-3 and V is TRBV7-6; TRBD1 matches 8 bases. The CDR3 spans 16 residues. Per germline, CDR1 SGHVS and CDR2 FNYEAQ. Germline trimming cut 5 bases from V and 4 bases from J; bases unmatched to any gene: 11. The sequenced CDR3 bases are TGTGCCAGCAGCCCACGACAGGGGAAAGAGGCAGATACG. Translated: CASSPRQGKEADT. The CDR3 reads in full as CASSPRQGKEADTQYF.

A remark on this clone: The read is 3 residues too short to cover the CDR3 end, so that end is filled in from the germline J gene. V and J are TRBV5-4 and TRBJ2-5; D is perhaps TRBD1 (5 bases). CDR1 and CDR2 from the germline V gene are SGHNT and YYREEE (reference sequence). The length of the CDR3 is 13 residues. Trimming removed 1 base from V and 4 bases from J, with 8 bases in between. CDR3 bases read: TGTGCCAGCAGCTTGTCTCAGGGAGAGACC. This codes for CASSLSQGET. The entire CDR3 protein reads CASSLSQGETQYF.

Comment on this clone: The read ends 3 residues early relative to the CDR3; the germline J gene fills the gap. The genes are TRBV20-1 and TRBJ2-1, with a tentative D call TRBD2 (5 bases). Between the trimmed V and J ends, which lost 6 bases and 4 bases, there was a span of 19 bases. Germline values: CDR1 DFQATT, CDR2 SNEGSKA (reference sequence). The CDR3 extends over 15 amino acids. CDR3 protein: CSASGGEGKYNEQFF. The DNA read from the CDR3 is TGCAGTGCCAGCGGCGGCGAGGGTAAATACAATGAG.

Partial CDR3 DNA: TGTGCCAGCAGCTTAAGAGAGACGGGGGTATATGGC. The encoded protein is CASSLRETGVYG. The CDR3 reads in full as CASSLRETGVYGYTF. The J gene is TRBJ1-2, the V gene TRBV7-2, with D possibly matching TRBD1 (5 bases). The CDR3 extends 3 residues past the end of the read, so its final part is completed from the germline J gene. The ends were cut back, 2 bases at V and 5 bases at J, with 15 bases in the middle. Germline values: CDR1 SGHTA, CDR2 FQGNSA. This CDR3 region has 15 residues.

On this clone: The read is 3 residues too short to cover the CDR3 end, so that end is filled in from the germline J gene. The chain is built from TRBV7-8 and TRBJ2-3; D is possibly TRBD1 (6 bases). Germline lookup yields CDR1 SGHVS and CDR2 FQNEAQ. This CDR3 spans 15 amino acids. V was pared by 4 bases and J by 5 bases, with 16 bases between. The CDR3 is CASSSSTGSGDTQYF. CDR3 DNA, as far as it was read: TGTGCCAGCAGCTCCTCTACAGGGTCAGGAGATACG.

With regard to this clone: The observed sequence ends 3 residues before the CDR3 terminus, with the missing tail filled in from the germline J gene. The genes are TRBV19 and TRBJ1-2; tentative D call: TRBD1 (6 bases). Germline V gene lookup returns CDR1 LNHDA and CDR2 SQIVND (reference sequence). Trimming left V 8 bases short and J 4 bases short, with 17 bases between. The CDR3 is made up of 14 amino acids. CDR3 amino acids: CASRDIHIVYGYTF. The sequenced part of the CDR3 DNA is TGTGCCAGTCGGGACATACATATTGTCTATGGC.

A note on this clone: The CDR3 end falls 3 residues outside the read, so it is completed with the germline J gene. The chain recombines TRBV20-1 with TRBJ1-1, with D perhaps TRBD1 (5 bases). Between the trimmed V and J ends, which lost 7 bases and 2 bases, there was a span of 8 bases. Germline V CDR1 and CDR2: DFQATT, SNEGSKA (reference sequence). The CDR3 length is 11 residues. The CDR3 loop is CSGGTNTEAFF. Incomplete CDR3 DNA: TGCAGTGGTGGGACTAACACTGAA.

As concerns this clone: The DNA ends 3 residues before the CDR3 does, and the rest of the CDR3 is filled in from the germline J gene. The rearrangement uses TRBV2 and TRBJ1-3; D is perhaps TRBD1 (5 bases). Trimming removed 1 base at V and 7 bases at J, with 11 bases between. CDR3 size: 14 residues. From germline, CDR1 is SNHLY and CDR2 FYNNEI. CDR3 DNA (partial): TGTGCCAGCAGTGAAGGGGGCGCGTATAACACC. Encoded protein: CASSEGGAYNT. The CDR3, in full, reads CASSEGGAYNTIYF.

Concerning this clone: Read data end 3 residues before the CDR3 end; the end is taken from the germline J gene. The V and J genes are TRBV10-3 and TRBJ1-3, with D uncertain. There are 16 residues in the CDR3. V was pared by 5 bases and J by 0 bases, with 14 bases between. Germline V gene sequence: CDR1 ENHRY, CDR2 SYGVKD. The CDR3 bases that were read are TGTGCCATCAGTCAACCCAGTGGTCGCTCTGGAAACACC. It specifies CAISQPSGRSGNT. The CDR3, in full, reads CAISQPSGRSGNTIYF.

Notes on this clone: The read ends 3 residues shy of where the CDR3 ends; the end is completed using the germline J gene. V and J are TRBV5-1 and TRBJ2-7; 13 bases line up with TRBD2. Germline assignment: CDR1 SGHRS and CDR2 YFSETQ. The CDR3 contains 15 residues. The junction had 3 bases not matched to a gene; V was cut back by 4 bases and J by 2 bases. Incomplete CDR3 DNA: TGCGCCAGCAGCCCAGGGACTAGCGGGACCTACGAG. Protein product: CASSPGTSGTYE. In full, the CDR3 is CASSPGTSGTYEQYF.

A note on this clone: The DNA ends 3 residues before the CDR3 does, and the rest of the CDR3 is filled in from the germline J gene. The J gene is TRBJ2-2, the V gene TRBV7-3, with 7 bases lining up with TRBD2. Germline CDR1 SGHTA, CDR2 FQGTGA. The J segment lost 0 bases and the V segment lost 3 bases, leaving 4 bases of the junction unmatched. The CDR3 extends over 16 amino acids. CDR3 DNA (partial): TGTGCCAGCAGCTTCGGGGGACTAACGAACACCGGGGAG. Translating it yields CASSFGGLTNTGE. The complete CDR3 protein is CASSFGGLTNTGELFF.

A remark on this clone: With the read ending 3 residues before the CDR3 end, the germline J gene is used to fill in that end. This rearrangement joins TRBV2 to TRBJ1-1; 8 bases are a match to TRBD1. The CDR3 has 14 residues. The ends lost 6 bases at V and 1 base at J; junction bases unmatched: 4. Germline CDR1 reads SNHLY; CDR2 reads FYNNEI. CDR3 bases read: TGTGCCAGCAGGGGGACAGGCCCGAACACTGAA. This gives the protein CASRGTGPNTE. The CDR3 reads in full as CASRGTGPNTEAFF. Drawing the rest from reference TRBV2 and TRBJ1-1, the complete variable domain is EPEVTQTPSHQVTQMGQEVILRCVPISNHLYFYWYRQILGQKVEFLVSFYNNEISEKSEIFDDQFSVERPDGSNFTLKIRSTKLEDSAMYFCASRGTGPNTEAFFGQGTRLTVV.

Notes on this clone: Sequencing ends 3 residues short of the CDR3 end; the germline J gene provides the rest. V usage is TRBV5-1 and J usage is TRBJ2-7; D is possibly TRBD2 (7 bases). In germline, CDR1 is SGHRS, CDR2 YFSETQ. Trimming left V 0 bases short and J 5 bases short, with 12 bases between. This CDR3 has 14 residues. The CDR3 here is CASSLDREGDEQYF. The CDR3 bases that were read are TGCGCCAGCAGCTTGGACAGGGAGGGAGACGAG.

A note on this clone: The read finishes 3 residues shy of the CDR3 end, and the germline J gene is used to complete it. The chain combines TRBV5-4 with TRBJ1-1, with D possibly matching TRBD1 (6 bases). The CDR3 runs 14 residues. The V and J ends lost 2 bases and 1 base respectively, with 9 bases between them. In germline, CDR1 is SGHNT, CDR2 YYREEE (reference sequence). The sequenced CDR3 bases are TGTGCCAGCAGCTTTCAGGGGCCGAACACTGAA. As protein: CASSFQGPNTE. In full, the CDR3 reads CASSFQGPNTEAFF.

Turning to this clone: The read gets to within 3 residues of the CDR3 end, and the germline J gene fills in the rest. The genes are TRBV7-9 and TRBJ1-1; D is uncertain. The CDR3 is made up of 13 amino acids. The germline V gene has CDR1 SEHNR and CDR2 FQNEAQ (reference sequence). CDR3 sequence: CASSLATGRGAFF. CDR3 DNA (partial): TGTGCCAGCAGCTTAGCCACGGGGAGAGGA. Full variable domain (remainder filled in from reference TRBV7-9 and TRBJ1-1): DTGVSQNPRHKITKRGQNVTFRCDPISEHNRLYWYRQTLGQGPEFLTYFQNEAQLEKSRLLSDRFSAERPKGSFSTLEIQRTEQGDSAMYLCASSLATGRGAFFGQGTRLTVV.